Each of the 24 T cell receptor beta chains below was sequenced from the same sample in a study of blood T cell repertoires in COVID-19. Generated by immunoSEQ multiplex PCR, the TCRdb table keeps only in-frame clones and is missing some. Of roughly 140,000 clones listed, 65% to 85% are singletons. The sequenced sample consisted of PBMCs or T cells enriched from blood (not recorded which). The receptors were sampled from a woman in her 50s who had been exposed to COVID-19.

CDR3 amino acids: CASSPTGAPTNEKLFF. DNA of the CDR3: TGTGCCAGTAGCCCGACAGGGGCGCCAACTAATGAAAAACTGTTTTTT. This chain uses TRBV19 with TRBJ1-4, with 8 nucleotides matching TRBD1. The V segment lost 6 bases and the J segment 0 bases; nucleotides outside the gene matches: 6. The CDR3 spans 16 residues. Per germline, CDR1 LNHDA and CDR2 SQIVND (reference sequence).

V gene TRBV9 combines with J gene TRBJ2-7, with TRBD2 identical over 7 bases. Germline V CDR1 and CDR2: SGDLS, YYNGEE. J was trimmed by 3 bases and V by 0 bases; bases with no gene match: 3. This CDR3 region has 14 residues. The CDR3 region has the DNA TGTGCCAGCAGCGTAGCGGGAGGCGTCTACGAGCAGTACTTC. This codes for CASSVAGGVYEQYF.

Concerning this clone itself: An end of the junction differs from the germline gene, which may be a read error. This chain links TRBV20-1 with TRBJ2-7, with D maybe TRBD1 (6 bases). Germline V gene data show CDR1 as DFQATT and CDR2 as SNEGSKA (reference sequence). The CDR3 is made up of 11 amino acids. CDR3 nucleotides: TGCAGTGCTAGAATTTTGGGGGCGGCTGCTTTC. It translates to CSARILGAAAF.

The chain uses TRBV2 and TRBJ2-1; TRBD2 matches at 12 bases. J lost 8 bases, V lost 4 bases, and 6 bases had no gene match. The CDR3 is made up of 15 amino acids. Germline assignment: CDR1 SNHLY and CDR2 FYNNEI. CDR3 sequence reads: CASSVLAGGSDEQFF. In nucleotides, the CDR3 is TGTGCCAGCAGTGTACTAGCGGGAGGTAGCGATGAGCAGTTCTTC. The whole variable domain, filled in from reference TRBV2 and TRBJ2-1, reads EPEVTQTPSHQVTQMGQEVILRCVPISNHLYFYWYRQILGQKVEFLVSFYNNEISEKSEIFDDQFSVERPDGSNFTLKIRSTKLEDSAMYFCASSVLAGGSDEQFFGPGTRLTVL.

V usage is TRBV6-6 and J usage is TRBJ1-1; D is perhaps TRBD1 (5 bases). CDR3 size: 15 residues. Trimming cost V 4 bases and J 4 bases, with 16 bases left between them. CDR1 is MNHNY, CDR2 SVGAGI, per germline (reference sequence). The chain's CDR3 is CASSSLTKGITEAFF. CDR3 nucleotide sequence: TGTGCCAGCAGTTCCCTCACTAAGGGGATCACTGAAGCTTTCTTT.

The chain is built from TRBV6-2 or TRBV6-3 and TRBJ2-3; TRBD2 is a possible D gene (5 bases). CDR1 and CDR2 from the germline V gene are MNHEY and SVGEGT. The CDR3 is made up of 19 amino acids. Trimming took 2 bases from V and 2 from J, leaving 23 bases between them. DNA for the CDR3: TGTGCCAGCAGTTACACTGAGGGAGTCCCCGATTCCTCCACAGATACGCAGTATTTT. Its translation is CASSYTEGVPDSSTDTQYF.

V and J are TRBV7-6 and TRBJ1-3, with 11 positions matching TRBD1. Germline assignment: CDR1 SGHVS and CDR2 FNYEAQ. CDR3 length equals 19 residues. V lost 3 bases, J lost 4 bases, and 14 bases stayed unmatched. The CDR3 loop is CASSFFGTGGSSRGNTIYF. CDR3 DNA sequence: TGTGCCAGCAGCTTTTTCGGGACAGGGGGTTCCTCCAGAGGAAACACCATATATTTT.

This clone was seen a few times. The CDR3 spells CASSFRDYTGELFF. The CDR3 DNA reads as TGTGCCAGCAGTTTCAGGGATTACACCGGGGAGCTGTTTTTT. The chain joins TRBV27 to TRBJ2-2, with a weak D call TRBD1 (5 bases). This CDR3 has 14 amino acids. The V and J ends lost 3 bases and 3 bases respectively, with 8 bases between them. From germline, CDR1 is MNHEY and CDR2 SMNVEV (reference sequence).

This sequence joins TRBV2 and TRBJ2-5; D perhaps matches TRBD1 (5 bases). The CDR3 contains 13 residues. CDR1 is SNHLY, CDR2 FYNNEI, per germline. With 8 bases removed from V and 1 base from J, the gap between germline ends came to 11 bases. CDR3 protein: CASEPGIQETQYF. CDR3 nucleotide sequence: TGTGCCAGCGAGCCAGGGATCCAAGAGACCCAGTACTTC.

This clone was counted a few times. The gene calls are TRBV4-3 and TRBJ1-1; TRBD1 matches at 8 bases. Germline trimming cut 1 base from V and 4 bases from J; bases unmatched to any gene: 2. CDR1 and CDR2 from the germline V gene are LGHNA and YSLEER. The CDR3 has 14 amino acids. The CDR3 DNA sequence: TGCGCCAGCAGCCAAGGGACAGGGACCACTGAAGCTTTCTTT. Amino acids: CASSQGTGTTEAFF.

The J gene is TRBJ2-4, the V gene TRBV7-2; 8 nucleotides match TRBD1. Germline trimming cut 3 bases from V and 0 bases from J; bases unmatched to any gene: 4. CDR1 is SGHTA and CDR2 is FQGNSA in the germline V gene. This CDR3 contains 16 residues. CDR3 in amino acids: CASSFRQGLAKNIQYF. CDR3 DNA sequence: TGTGCCAGCAGCTTTCGACAGGGGCTAGCCAAAAACATTCAGTACTTC. Complete variable domain (other parts from reference TRBV7-2 and TRBJ2-4): GAGVSQSPSNKVTEKGKDVELRCDPISGHTALYWYRQSLGQGLEFLIYFQGNSAPDKSGLPSDRFSAERTGGSVSTLTIQRTQQEDSAVYLCASSFRQGLAKNIQYFGAGTRLSVL.

This clone has a single count. This rearrangement joins TRBV4-1 to TRBJ2-2; possibly TRBD1 for D (6 bases). The V gene's germline CDR1 is MGHRA and CDR2 YSYEKL. V lost 0 bases to trimming and J lost 4 bases, with 12 bases between them. The CDR3 length is 16 residues. This chain's CDR3 is CASSQEGTGSTGELFF. The CDR3 DNA reads TGCGCCAGCAGCCAAGAAGGCACAGGGTCCACCGGGGAGCTGTTTTTT.

The rearrangement uses TRBV6-1 and TRBJ1-3; D remains unclear. The CDR3 has 17 amino acids. The germline V and J ends were trimmed by 4 bases and 3 bases, with 19 bases remaining between them. The V gene's germline CDR1 is MNHNS and CDR2 SASEGT. CDR3 protein: CASSAGSVSGSGNTIYF. CDR3 coding DNA: TGTGCCAGCAGTGCCGGGTCGGTTTCCGGGAGTGGAAACACCATATATTTT.

CDR3 nucleotides: TGTGCCAGCAGTAACACAGGGGTCCCGTCCAATGAGCAGTTCTTC. Translation gives CASSNTGVPSNEQFF. The chain carries TRBV27 and TRBJ2-1, with 7 nucleotides matching TRBD1. V lost 5 bases and J lost 6; bases outside the gene matches: 10. Looked up from germline, CDR1 is MNHEY and CDR2 is SMNVEV (reference sequence). The CDR3 loop spans 15 amino acids.

V and J are TRBV18 and TRBJ2-1, with D tentatively TRBD2 (6 bases). This CDR3 contains 15 residues. V was clipped by 3 bases and J by 8 bases, with 17 bases between them. Germline V gives CDR1 KGHSH, CDR2 LQKENI. CDR3 DNA: TGTGCCAGCTCACCGAGAGGCGGTAGGGAGGATGAGCAGTTCTTC. This translates into CASSPRGGREDEQFF.

This rearrangement joins TRBV7-2 to TRBJ2-7; TRBD2 matches at 10 bases. V lost 5 bases and J lost 0; bases outside the gene matches: 4. The length of the CDR3 is 15 residues. Germline values: CDR1 SGHTA, CDR2 FQGNSA. This chain's CDR3 is CASSTLAGASYEQYF. CDR3 nucleotides: TGTGCCAGCAGCACCCTAGCGGGAGCCTCCTACGAGCAGTACTTC.

This clone was seen a handful of times. The CDR3 spells CASSVVAGDGDEQFF. The CDR3 DNA reads TGTGCCAGCAGCGTAGTAGCGGGAGACGGCGATGAGCAGTTCTTC. The V call is TRBV9, the J call TRBJ2-1; TRBD2 aligns across 9 bases. CDR1 SGDLS and CDR2 YYNGEE come from the germline V gene. The CDR3 is made up of 15 amino acids. Germline trimming cut 0 bases from V and 8 bases from J; bases unmatched to any gene: 6.

This chain uses TRBV10-1 with TRBJ2-1; 12 bases are a match to TRBD2. The CDR3 totals 18 residues. Per the germline V gene, CDR1 is WNHNN and CDR2 is SYGVQD (reference sequence). The ends lost 6 bases at V and 4 bases at J; junction bases unmatched: 13. The CDR3 spells CASSETATSGRPYNEQFF. CDR3 DNA: TGCGCCAGCAGCGAGACCGCGACTAGCGGGAGACCGTACAATGAGCAGTTCTTC.

Turning to this clone: One end of the junction varies from germline; a read error may be responsible. V and J are TRBV4-1 and TRBJ1-2, with D possibly TRBD1 on 5 matching bases. CDR3 length equals 14 residues. Germline CDR1 MGHRA, CDR2 YSYEKL. In DNA form, the CDR3 reads TGCGCCAACAGCCAGGGAAAGGGGTTTAATGGCTACACCTTC. Amino acids: CANSQGKGFNGYTF.

The CDR3 DNA follows: TGTGCCAGTAGTATAGGGGGGGATCAAGAGACCCAGTACTTC. Its translation is CASSIGGDQETQYF. V and J are TRBV19 and TRBJ2-5, with D tentatively TRBD2 (6 bases). Trimming stripped 1 base from V and 2 bases from J, with 8 bases between. CDR1 is LNHDA, CDR2 SQIVND, per germline (reference sequence). The CDR3 totals 14 residues.

V is TRBV10-3 and J is TRBJ1-1, with a weak D call TRBD1 (5 bases). Trimming cost V 2 bases and J 4 bases, with 11 bases left between them. The germline CDR1 and CDR2 sequences are ENHRY and SYGVKD. The CDR3 spans 14 residues. This CDR3 reads CAISESLGGTEAFF. CDR3 coding DNA: TGTGCCATCAGTGAGAGTTTGGGGGGCACTGAAGCTTTCTTT.

The CDR3 DNA follows: TGCGCCAGCAGCCAAGTACAGGCAGACTACGAGCAGTACTTC. Protein sequence: CASSQVQADYEQYF. This chain links TRBV4-1 with TRBJ2-7, with D maybe TRBD1 (5 bases). The V gene lost 1 base and the J gene lost 3 bases, with 10 bases spanning the gap. CDR3 size: 14 residues. Germline V gene lookup returns CDR1 MGHRA and CDR2 YSYEKL.

This rearrangement joins TRBV2 to TRBJ2-7; TRBD2 matches 9 bases. The CDR3 loop spans 14 amino acids. The junction had 11 bases not matched to a gene; V was cut back by 6 bases and J by 8 bases. Germline lookup yields CDR1 SNHLY and CDR2 FYNNEI. CDR3 in DNA: TGTGCCAGCAGCTTTACTAGCGGGTCGACTCAGCAGTACTTC. Translating gives CASSFTSGSTQQYF.

This chain connects TRBV7-9 to TRBJ2-2; 9 bases map to TRBD2. CDR3 length: 15 residues. V trimming: 5 bases; J trimming: 3 bases; junction bases outside the gene matches: 4. Germline lookup yields CDR1 SEHNR and CDR2 FQNEAQ (reference sequence). CDR3 DNA: TGTGCCAGCAGCCACCGACTAGCGGACACCGGGGAGCTGTTTTTT. Amino acid sequence: CASSHRLADTGELFF.